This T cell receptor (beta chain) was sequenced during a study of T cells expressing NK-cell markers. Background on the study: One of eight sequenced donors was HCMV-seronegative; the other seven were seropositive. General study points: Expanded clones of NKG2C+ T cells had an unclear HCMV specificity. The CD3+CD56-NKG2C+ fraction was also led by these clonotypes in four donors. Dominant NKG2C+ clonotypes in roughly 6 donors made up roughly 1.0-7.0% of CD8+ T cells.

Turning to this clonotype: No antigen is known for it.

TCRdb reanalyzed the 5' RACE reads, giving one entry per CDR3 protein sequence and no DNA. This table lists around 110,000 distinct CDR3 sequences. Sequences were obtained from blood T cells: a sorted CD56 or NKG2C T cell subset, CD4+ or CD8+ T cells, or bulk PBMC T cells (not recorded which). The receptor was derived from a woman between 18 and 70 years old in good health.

This chain's CDR3 is CATSTGPSYEQYF. The chain has TRBV15 and TRBJ2-7. In germline, CDR1 is LNHNV, CDR2 YYDKDF (reference sequence). The length of the CDR3 is 13 residues.